A selection of T cell receptor beta chains follows, all from one sample in a study of T cell responses to AZD1222 COVID-19 vaccine. Assay used: immunoSEQ multiplex PCR; TCRdb lists only in-frame clones, some missing. The sample contains 150,000 to 200,000 clones, around nine tenths of which appear only once. Sequencing was performed on peripheral blood, taken 28 days after the second AZD1222 dose. The receptors shown here come from an adult who received the AZD1222 COVID-19 vaccine. The CDR3 runs from the conserved cysteine through the conserved F or W. Each record gives: J gene, clone size, D gene, V gene, CDR3 DNA, CDR3 protein. A D gene is named only where the DNA matches it firmly. Clone size is not always given. Where it is, it says once, few, many or a class for expanded clones.

TRBJ2-1 | NA | TRBD2 | TRBV5-1 | TGCGCCAGCAGCAGGGGCGGGGAGGGTTACAATGAGCAGTTCTTC | CASSRGGEGYNEQFF
TRBJ1-2 | NA | TRBD1 | TRBV12-3/TRBV12-4 | TGTGCCAGCAGTTCGACAGGGAACTATGGCTACACCTTC | CASSSTGNYGYTF
TRBJ1-1 | NA | NA | TRBV30 | TGTGCCTGGAGTAGAGAGAACACTGAAGCTTTCTTT | CAWSRENTEAFF
TRBJ1-5 | once | NA | TRBV6-5 | TGTGCCAGCAGTTACTCGATATTTAGCAATCAGCCCCAGCATTTT | CASSYSIFSNQPQHF
TRBJ2-3 | once | NA | TRBV5-1 | TGCGCCAGCAGCTTGGCCCCGGGCACAGATACGCAGTATTTT | CASSLAPGTDTQYF
TRBJ2-3 | NA | NA | TRBV7-9 | TGTGCCAGCAGCTTGTCAGGTGATACGCAGTATTTT | CASSLSGDTQYF
TRBJ1-1 | NA | NA | TRBV11-2 | TGTGCCAGCAGCTTACGTGAAGCTTTCTTT | CASSLREAFF
TRBJ1-1 | NA | TRBD1 | TRBV12-5 | TGTGCTAGTGGTCCTGGGACAGGGAGTGAAGCTTTCTTT | CASGPGTGSEAFF
TRBJ2-7 | once | NA | TRBV14 | TGTGCCAGCAGCCAAAGAGACAGATCCTACGAGCAGTACTTC | CASSQRDRSYEQYF
TRBJ2-4 | NA | NA | TRBV19 | TGTGCCAGTAGTGCAACGACACCCCCTTTAGCCAAAAACATTCAGTACTTC | CASSATTPPLAKNIQYF
TRBJ2-3 | NA | NA | TRBV2 | TGTGCCAGCAGGGAACAGGGGGGGACAGATACGCAGTATTTT | CASREQGGTDTQYF
TRBJ2-4 | NA | NA | TRBV7-2 | TGTGCCAGCAGCCCCCGGGGGCAGGATGTACTAGCCAAAAACATTCAGTACTTC | CASSPRGQDVLAKNIQYF
TRBJ2-3 | NA | NA | TRBV4-1 | TGCGCCAGCAGCCTTGGGATTCCCGACACAGATACGCAGTATTTT | CASSLGIPDTDTQYF
TRBJ2-1 | few | NA | TRBV7-2 | TGTGCCAGCAGCTTGAGTGTAGGGCCTAATGAGCAGTTCTTC | CASSLSVGPNEQFF
TRBJ2-1 | once | NA | TRBV19 | TGTGCCAGTAGTATCGCCAGGAGTTTTTCTTATGAGCAGTTCTTC | CASSIARSFSYEQFF
TRBJ1-1 | NA | NA | TRBV7-9 | TGTGCCAGCAGCACGACAGAGAACACTGAAGCTTTCTTT | CASSTTENTEAFF
TRBJ2-7 | NA | TRBD2 | TRBV11-2 | TGTGCCAGCAGCTTAGATTTTGCGGGAGGTCACGAGCAGTACTTC | CASSLDFAGGHEQYF
TRBJ2-7 | NA | TRBD2 | TRBV15 | TGTGCCACCAGCAGAGATTTTGGGGCGGGGGGAGAGCAGTACTTC | CATSRDFGAGGEQYF
TRBJ1-5 | NA | NA | TRBV15 | TGTGCCACCAGCGATTTAACAGAAACTAGAGGTCAGCCCCAGCATTTT | CATSDLTETRGQPQHF
TRBJ1-5 | NA | NA | TRBV27 | TGTGCCAGCAGTCCCGCGGGGCTAGGAGGTCAGCCCCAGCATTTT | CASSPAGLGGQPQHF